The 10 T cell receptor beta chains in this list originate from one sample, sequenced in a study of regulatory T cells in long-lasting Graves disease. Arm-PCR of CDR3 regions and iRepertoire HTBI primers were the basis on which TCR beta libraries were built. TCRdb re-derived calls from the multiplex PCR reads in MiXCR, one entry per CDR3 protein. The table has 350,000 to 400,000 distinct CDR3 sequences, roughly 15% seen once. Stated time point: newly diagnosed GD, antithyroid drugs for less than 3 months. There was RNA extracted from PBMCs, and the TCR library was made from it. The same specimen was also included in a second study, on T cells in Graves' hyperthyroidism and ophthalmopathy.

The specimen was peripheral blood mononuclear cells (PBMCs), collected at new diagnosis, from a patient treated with antithyroid drugs. These receptors were taken from a young woman with Graves disease.

This chain uses TRBV2 with TRBJ1-2, with TRBD1 identical over 9 bases. V shed 5 bases and J 0 bases; nucleotides not matched to a gene: 7. Germline assignment: CDR1 SNHLY and CDR2 FYNNEI. CDR3 length: 16 amino acids. For the CDR3, the DNA is TGTGCCAGCAGTTTGTCCGGGACAGGGCCTAACTATGGCTACACCTTC. This sequence encodes CASSLSGTGPNYGYTF.

This clonotype appeared once. Here the CDR3 DNA reads TGTGCCAGCAGCTTGGCTCCTATTCATCAGCCCCAGCATTTT. Translated: CASSLAPIHQPQHF. The genes are TRBV5-6 and TRBJ1-5; D remains ambiguous. This CDR3 contains 14 residues. Germline CDR1 reads SGHDT; CDR2 reads YYEEEE. Trimming took off 0 bases at V and 5 bases at J, with 9 bases between the two ends.

In this sample, this clonotype turned up a few times. V usage is TRBV28 and J usage is TRBJ2-2; the D is unclear. The CDR3 totals 13 residues. CDR1 is MDHEN, CDR2 SYDVKM, per germline. V lost 7 bases, J lost 3 bases, and 9 bases lay in between. This CDR3 is CASIGTYTGELFF. CDR3 sequence (DNA): TGTGCCAGCATCGGTACCTACACCGGGGAGCTGTTTTTT.

The rearrangement links TRBV12-3 or TRBV12-4 to TRBJ1-6, with 9 bases fitting TRBD1. V lost 6 bases to trimming and J lost 9 bases; unmatched junction nucleotides: 9. The CDR3 consists of 15 residues. Written as DNA, the CDR3 is TGTGCCAGCAGCCTACAGGGGGCTGGCAGTTCACCCCTCCACTTT. This translates into CASSLQGAGSSPLHF.

This clonotype was seen a handful of times. This chain connects TRBV30 to TRBJ1-1; unclear D gene. The V gene's germline CDR1 is GTSNPN and CDR2 SVGIG (reference sequence). The ends were cut back, 5 bases at V and 3 bases at J, with 10 bases in the middle. The CDR3 totals 12 residues. CDR3 nucleotides: TGTGCCTGGGGGGAGAGGGACACTGAAGCTTTCTTT. It specifies CAWGERDTEAFF.

There are many counts of this clonotype. J is TRBJ2-1 and V is TRBV11-3; TRBD2 might be the D (5 bases). V was shortened by 0 bases and J by 5 bases, with 14 bases between the two germline ends. CDR1 and CDR2 (germline): SGHNT, YENEEA. There are 16 residues in the CDR3. CDR3 in DNA: TGTGCCAGCAGCTTAGAGGCTAGCAGGTTGGACAATGAGCAGTTCTTC. Translation gives CASSLEASRLDNEQFF. Variable domain in full (rest from reference TRBV11-3 and TRBJ2-1): EAGVVQSPRYKIIEKKQPVAFWCNPISGHNTLYWYLQNLGQGPELLIRYENEEAVDDSQLPKDRFSAERLKGVDSTLKIQPAELGDSAVYLCASSLEASRLDNEQFFGPGTRLTVL.

The chain uses TRBV19 and TRBJ1-5; D is unresolved. Germline V gene data show CDR1 as LNHDA and CDR2 as SQIVND (reference sequence). The CDR3 covers 17 residues. Trimming shortened V by 5 bases and J by 0 bases, and 17 bases separated the two germline ends. In DNA form, the CDR3 reads TGTGCCAGTAGTGCCCGCCCTATCAGAAATAGCAATCAGCCCCAGCATTTT. Residues: CASSARPIRNSNQPQHF.

The table lists this clonotype with many counts. The chain uses TRBV6-1 and TRBJ2-3, with 9 bases aligning to TRBD2. The V gene's germline CDR1 is MNHNS and CDR2 SASEGT. After removal of 5 bases from V and 2 bases from J, the junction contained 8 bases not matched to a gene. The CDR3 contains 16 residues. The CDR3 DNA is TGTGCCAGCAGTACACTTAGCGGGGGATTCACAGATACGCAGTATTTT. It is translated as CASSTLSGGFTDTQYF.

This clonotype was seen many times. The chain has TRBV10-3 and TRBJ1-2; 9 bases line up with TRBD1. Germline V lookup: CDR1 ENHRY, CDR2 SYGVKD. After removal of 6 bases from V and 8 bases from J, the junction contained 10 bases not matched to a gene. The CDR3 length is 14 residues. CDR3 region: CAIRGTGSERGYTF. Here the CDR3 DNA reads TGTGCCATCAGAGGGACAGGGAGCGAGCGAGGCTACACCTTC.

The sample holds a few counts of this clonotype. The J gene is TRBJ1-5, the V gene TRBV2; TRBD1 is a possible D gene (5 bases). V was clipped by 4 bases and J by 3 bases, with 13 bases between them. There are 15 residues in the CDR3. Per the germline V gene, CDR1 is SNHLY and CDR2 is FYNNEI. The CDR3 region is CASSADMGTNQPQHF. The CDR3 nucleotides read TGTGCCAGCAGTGCGGACATGGGGACCAATCAGCCCCAGCATTTT.